This T cell receptor beta chain was recorded in a study of blood T cell repertoires in COVID-19. About the research overall: Both acute and convalescent COVID-19 samples were obtained from the United States, Italy and Spain. PBMCs, B-cell-depleted T cells, or T cells were the source of the cDNA or gDNA that made up the material.

V was trimmed by 6 bases and J by 5 bases, leaving 5 bases between them. CDR3 length equals 12 residues. CDR1 and CDR2 from the germline V gene are SNHLY and FYNNEI. Original processing methods: Estimates of nucleated cell counts were drawn from the amplification of reference gene primers. Profiled with immunoSEQ multiplex PCR; TCRdb holds only in-frame clones, not every one. V, J and clone size derive from that table, while D and trimming were established from the DNA sequence. Of 150,000 to 200,000 clones listed, roughly 80% are singletons. Sequencing was carried out using peripheral blood. The source of this sequence is a man between 50 and 59 years old who had recovered from COVID-19. The chain uses TRBV2 and TRBJ1-6; maybe TRBD1 (5 bases). This CDR3 reads CASRQDNSPLHF. The CDR3 DNA reads TGTGCCAGCAGACAGGATAATTCACCCCTCCACTTT.